The subject of this entry is one T cell receptor (beta chain). This specimen comes from a study of blood T cell repertoires in COVID-19. Overall study: The samples span acute and convalescent COVID-19 from the United States, Italy and Spain.

Original processing notes: Scientists estimated how many nucleated cells there were by amplifying reference gene primers. Data came from immunoSEQ multiplex PCR; TCRdb stores just in-frame clones and leaves some out. Clonal size and the V and J genes are those of that table, whereas D and trimming came from the DNA. Of some 40,000 clones listed, around 80% are singletons. The CDR3 totals 14 residues. Per the germline V gene, CDR1 is MDHEN and CDR2 is SYDVKM. Trimming removed 6 bases from V and 4 bases from J; junction bases left unmatched: 5. The sequenced material came from peripheral blood. The clonotype comes from a man between 65 and 85 years old with acute or convalescent COVID-19. This chain links TRBV28 with TRBJ1-1; TRBD1 aligns across 10 bases. The CDR3 spells CASRGQGGATEAFF. The CDR3 bases are TGTGCCAGCAGAGGACAGGGGGGGGCCACTGAAGCTTTCTTT.